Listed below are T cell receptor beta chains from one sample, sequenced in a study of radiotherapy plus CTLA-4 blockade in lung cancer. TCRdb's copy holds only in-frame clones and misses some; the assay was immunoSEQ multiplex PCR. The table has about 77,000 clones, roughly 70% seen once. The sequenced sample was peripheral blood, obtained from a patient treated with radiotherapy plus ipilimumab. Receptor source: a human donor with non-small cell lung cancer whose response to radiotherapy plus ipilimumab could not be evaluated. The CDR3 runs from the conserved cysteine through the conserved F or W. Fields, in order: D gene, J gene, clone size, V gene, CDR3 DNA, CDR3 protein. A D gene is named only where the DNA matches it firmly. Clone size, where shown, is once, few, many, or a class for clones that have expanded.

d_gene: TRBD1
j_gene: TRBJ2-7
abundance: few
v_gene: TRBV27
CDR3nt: TGTGCCAGCAGCAGACAGGGGGCACCTTACGAGCAGTACTTC
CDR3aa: CASSRQGAPYEQYF

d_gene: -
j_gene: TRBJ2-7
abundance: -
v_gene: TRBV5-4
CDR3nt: TGTGCCAGCAGCTCCCGTGTCCTCTCCTACGAGCAGTACTTC
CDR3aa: CASSSRVLSYEQYF

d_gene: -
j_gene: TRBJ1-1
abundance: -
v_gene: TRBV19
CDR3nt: TGTGCCAGTAGAACCGCGGGGTATGGTGAAGCTTTCTTT
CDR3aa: CASRTAGYGEAFF

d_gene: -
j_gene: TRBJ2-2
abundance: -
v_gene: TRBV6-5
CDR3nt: TGTGCCAGCAGTTTTGCGGGGGCCACCGGGGAGCTGTTTTTT
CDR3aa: CASSFAGATGELFF

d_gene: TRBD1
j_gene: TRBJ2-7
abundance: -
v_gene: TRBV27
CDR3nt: TGTGCCAGCAGTAGGAACAGGGGGGTCTACGAGCAGTACTTC
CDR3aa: CASSRNRGVYEQYF

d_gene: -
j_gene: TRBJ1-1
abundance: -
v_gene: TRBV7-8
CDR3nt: TGTGCCAGCAGCTTAGGGGGCGGTGAAGCTTTCTTT
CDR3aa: CASSLGGGEAFF

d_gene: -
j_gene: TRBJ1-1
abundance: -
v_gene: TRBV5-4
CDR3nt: TGTGCCAGCAGCTACGGGACTGAAGCTTTCTTT
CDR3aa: CASSYGTEAFF

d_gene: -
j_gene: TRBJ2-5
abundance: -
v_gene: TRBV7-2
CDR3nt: TGTGCCAGCAGCTTATATCAAGTGTTCGGAGAGACCCAGTACTTC
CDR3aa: CASSLYQVFGETQYF

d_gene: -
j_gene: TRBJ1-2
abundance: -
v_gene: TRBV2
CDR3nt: TGTGCCAGCAGTGACTGGGGCGGGGCGGATGGCTACACCTTC
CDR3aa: CASSDWGGADGYTF

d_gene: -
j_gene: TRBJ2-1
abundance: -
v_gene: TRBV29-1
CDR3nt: TGCAGCGTTGATAGCATTTACAATGAGCAGTTCTTC
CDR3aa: CSVDSIYNEQFF

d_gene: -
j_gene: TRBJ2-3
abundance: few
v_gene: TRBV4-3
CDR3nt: TGCGCCAGCAGCCCGGGGGAAGGAAATACGCAGTATTTT
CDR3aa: CASSPGEGNTQYF

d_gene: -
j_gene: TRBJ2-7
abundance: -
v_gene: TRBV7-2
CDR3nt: TGTGCCCCCGGTAGGGGTGACGAGCAGTACTTC
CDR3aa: CAPGRGDEQYF

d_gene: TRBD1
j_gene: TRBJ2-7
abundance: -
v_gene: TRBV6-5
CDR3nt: TGTGCCAGCAGTACCGGACAGGTCTACGAGCAGTACTTC
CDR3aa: CASSTGQVYEQYF

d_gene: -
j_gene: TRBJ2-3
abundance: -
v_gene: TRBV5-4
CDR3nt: TGTGCCAGCAGCTTGACTGGGGGCAGGGCAGATACGCAGTATTTT
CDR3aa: CASSLTGGRADTQYF

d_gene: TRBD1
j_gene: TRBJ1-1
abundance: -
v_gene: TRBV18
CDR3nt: TGTGCCAGCTCACCCGACAGGGGGGTAGTGACTGAAGCTTTCTTT
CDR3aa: CASSPDRGVVTEAFF

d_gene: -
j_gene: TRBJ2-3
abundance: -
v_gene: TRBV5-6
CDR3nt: TGTGCCAGCAGCTACGATTCCGGGACTTTGGTAGATACGCAGTATTTT
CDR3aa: CASSYDSGTLVDTQYF

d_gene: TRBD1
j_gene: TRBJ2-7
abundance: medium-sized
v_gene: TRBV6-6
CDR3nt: TGTGCCAGCAGGGGGGGACAGGGGTACGAGCAGTACTTC
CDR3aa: CASRGGQGYEQYF

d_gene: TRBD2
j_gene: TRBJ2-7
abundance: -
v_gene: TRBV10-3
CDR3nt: TGTGCCATCAGAGCTAGCGGGGGGTCCTACGAGCAGTACTTC
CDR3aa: CAIRASGGSYEQYF

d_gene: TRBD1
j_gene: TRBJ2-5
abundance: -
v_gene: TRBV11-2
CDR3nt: TGTGCCAGCAGCTTATCGACAGGGTTAAGGGAGACCCAGTACTTC
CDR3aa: CASSLSTGLRETQYF

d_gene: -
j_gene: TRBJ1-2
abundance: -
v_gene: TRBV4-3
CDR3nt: TGCGCCAGCAGCCAAGGGCGGCACTATGGCTACACCTTC
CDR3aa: CASSQGRHYGYTF

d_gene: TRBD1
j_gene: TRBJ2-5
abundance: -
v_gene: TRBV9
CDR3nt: TGTGCCAGCAGCGGGCGACAGGGCGGAGAGACCCAGTACTTC
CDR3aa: CASSGRQGGETQYF

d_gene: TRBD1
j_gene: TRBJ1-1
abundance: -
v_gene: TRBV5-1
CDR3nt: TGCGCCACCACGGGACAGGTCGGGAACACTGAAGCTTTCTTT
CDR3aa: CATTGQVGNTEAFF

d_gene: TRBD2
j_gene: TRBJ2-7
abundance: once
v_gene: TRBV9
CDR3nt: TGTGCCAGCAGCGCTGGGACTAGCGGGAAGTACGAGCAGTACTTC
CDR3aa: CASSAGTSGKYEQYF

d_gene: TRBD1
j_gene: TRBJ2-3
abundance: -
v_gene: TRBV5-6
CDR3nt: TGTGCCAGCAGCTTGTGGGACAGAGAGGGAGATACGCAGTATTTT
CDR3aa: CASSLWDREGDTQYF